The 29 T cell receptor beta chains below all came from one sample that was sequenced in a study of radiation and T cells in renal cell carcinoma. This table comes from immunoSEQ multiplex PCR, and its TCRdb copy is limited to in-frame clones, with some not included. The table shows 110,000 to 150,000 clones, with over 65% occurring only once. Noted time point: baseline pretreatment blood. Treatment reported: 15 Gy SBRT to primary tumor, nephrectomy 4 weeks later. The sample was blood, taken from a patient whose treatment included radiotherapy and nephrectomy. The receptors derive from a woman between 45 and 60 years old with renal cell carcinoma.

The chain employs TRBV30 and TRBJ1-2; D is possibly TRBD1 (5 bases). V lost 4 bases, J lost 0 bases, and 12 bases lay in between. This CDR3 contains 14 residues. The germline gives CDR1 GTSNPN, CDR2 SVGIG (reference sequence). CDR3 sequence reads: CAWTGGVANYGYTF. The DNA of the CDR3 is TGTGCCTGGACCGGAGGGGTAGCTAACTATGGCTACACCTTC. Full variable domain (outside the CDR3, taken from reference TRBV30 and TRBJ1-2): SQTIHQWPATLVQPVGSPLSLECTVEGTSNPNLYWYRQAAGRGLQLLFYSVGIGQISSEVPQNLSASRPQDRQFILSSKKLLLSDSGFYLCAWTGGVANYGYTFGSGTRLTVV.

This clone occurred a few times. The chain uses TRBV6-5 and TRBJ1-2; 9 nucleotides align to TRBD1. The germline CDR1 and CDR2 sequences are MNHEY and SVGAGI. The junction had 13 bases not matched to a gene; V was cut back by 6 bases and J by 8 bases. CDR3 size: 15 residues. The CDR3 protein is CASSPSDRGVGGYTF. CDR3 bases: TGTGCCAGCAGCCCCTCCGACAGGGGGGTCGGGGGCTACACCTTC.

This clone showed up just once. The CDR3 protein is CASSQERGLEKLFF. The CDR3, as DNA: TGCGCCAGCAGCCAAGAGAGGGGATTAGAAAAACTGTTTTTT. V gene TRBV4-3 combines with J gene TRBJ1-4; tentatively, D is TRBD1 (5 bases). CDR1 is LGHNA, CDR2 YSLEER, per germline. Trimming left V 0 bases short and J 8 bases short, with 10 bases between. This CDR3 has 14 amino acids.

V usage is TRBV30 and J usage is TRBJ2-3; D is unclear. This CDR3 spans 15 amino acids. Germline-derived CDR1 and CDR2 are GTSNPN and SVGIG (reference sequence). Between the trimmed V and J ends, which lost 3 bases and 0 bases, there was a span of 13 bases. Here the CDR3 DNA reads TGTGCCTGGAGCCTAGAGTCGGTTAGCACAGATACGCAGTATTTT. This codes for CAWSLESVSTDTQYF.

The chain carries TRBV5-4 and TRBJ2-6, with D perhaps TRBD2 (6 bases). The ends were cut back, 7 bases at V and 2 bases at J, with 10 bases in the middle. The length of the CDR3 is 14 residues. Germline V gene sequence: CDR1 SGHNT, CDR2 YYREEE (reference sequence). The CDR3 DNA reads as TGTGCCAGCTCCGGGGGAGCTGGGGCCAACGTCCTGACTTTC. This codes for CASSGGAGANVLTF. The entire variable domain, with the rest obtained from reference TRBV5-4 and TRBJ2-6, is as follows: ETGVTQSPTHLIKTRGQQVTLRCSSQSGHNTVSWYQQALGQGPQFIFQYYREEENGRGNFPPRFSGLQFPNYSSELNVNALELDDSALYLCASSGGAGANVLTFGAGSRLTVL.

The rearrangement uses TRBV7-9 and TRBJ1-5, with D possibly being TRBD1 (5 bases). The V gene lost 5 bases and the J gene lost 0 bases, with 11 bases spanning the gap. CDR3 length equals 15 residues. Germline values: CDR1 SEHNR, CDR2 FQNEAQ (reference sequence). The CDR3 sequence is CASSLGRASNQPQHF. The CDR3 DNA follows: TGTGCCAGCAGCCTGGGCAGGGCTAGCAATCAGCCCCAGCATTTT.

The chain combines TRBV4-3 with TRBJ2-5; 7 positions match TRBD2. Germline CDR1 and CDR2: LGHNA and YSLEER. The J segment lost 4 bases and the V segment lost 0 bases, leaving 11 bases of the junction unmatched. The CDR3 spans 17 residues. CDR3 nucleotides: TGCGCCAGCAGCCAAGATATCGGGGAGGGCAGTCTAGAGACCCAGTACTTC. As protein: CASSQDIGEGSLETQYF.

The rearrangement uses TRBV7-6 and TRBJ2-7; 7 positions agree with TRBD1. Trimming cost V 6 bases and J 1 base; bases outside gene matches: 6. The CDR3 extends over 14 amino acids. The germline CDR1 and CDR2 sequences are SGHVS and FNYEAQ. The CDR3 loop reads CASRRDSLSYEQYF. In nucleotides, the CDR3 is TGTGCCAGCAGACGGGACAGCCTTTCCTACGAGCAGTACTTC. Filled out from reference TRBV7-6 and TRBJ2-7, the complete variable domain reads GAGVSQSPRYKVTKRGQDVALRCDPISGHVSLYWYRQALGQGPEFLTYFNYEAQQDKSGLPNDRFSAERPEGSISTLTIQRTEQRDSAMYRCASRRDSLSYEQYFGPGTRLTVT.

The chain uses TRBV28 and TRBJ2-4; D unresolved. Trimming took off 6 bases at V and 0 bases at J, with 15 bases between the two ends. The CDR3 is 16 residues long. Germline V gene data show CDR1 as MDHEN and CDR2 as SYDVKM. CDR3 in DNA: TGTGCCAGCAGCCTCGACACAAGACTAGCCAAAAACATTCAGTACTTC. Translated, it gives CASSLDTRLAKNIQYF.

V and J are TRBV5-1 and TRBJ2-7; D is perhaps TRBD1 (6 bases). This CDR3 is built from 17 residues. Germline lookup yields CDR1 SGHRS and CDR2 YFSETQ. Trimming took 1 base from V and 0 from J, leaving 17 bases between them. Written as DNA, the CDR3 is TGCGCCAGCAGCTTGCGGCAGGGGTGGAGGAGCTCCTACGAGCAGTACTTC. As protein: CASSLRQGWRSSYEQYF. The full variable domain, rest sourced from reference TRBV5-1 and TRBJ2-7, is KAGVTQTPRYLIKTRGQQVTLSCSPISGHRSVSWYQQTPGQGLQFLFEYFSETQRNKGNFPGRFSGRQFSNSRSEMNVSTLELGDSALYLCASSLRQGWRSSYEQYFGPGTRLTVT.

The CDR3 here is CASSLGQSNYGYTF. In nucleotides, the CDR3 is TGTGCCAGCAGCCTTGGACAGTCTAACTATGGCTACACCTTC. This rearrangement joins TRBV9 to TRBJ1-2; D may be TRBD1 (6 bases). The length of the CDR3 is 14 residues. Looked up from germline, CDR1 is SGDLS and CDR2 is YYNGEE. Trimming took off 4 bases at V and 0 bases at J, with 10 bases between the two ends.

V is TRBV4-1 and J is TRBJ1-2, with D tentatively TRBD1 (5 bases). V was trimmed by 0 bases and J by 8 bases, leaving 19 bases between them. Germline V gives CDR1 MGHRA, CDR2 YSYEKL. CDR3 length: 16 residues. The CDR3 here is CASSQESNWGSGGYTF. The CDR3 nucleotides read TGCGCCAGCAGCCAAGAAAGTAATTGGGGCTCTGGAGGCTACACCTTC.

The chain has TRBV27 and TRBJ2-7; no definite D call. Looked up from germline, CDR1 is MNHEY and CDR2 is SMNVEV (reference sequence). The CDR3 is made up of 13 amino acids. The V end was cut by 3 bases, the J end by 6 bases, with 12 bases between. In DNA, the CDR3 is TGTGCCAGCAGTTTGAGCCCGAGAGGCGAGCAGTACTTC. Encoded protein: CASSLSPRGEQYF.

V gene TRBV5-1 combines with J gene TRBJ2-7; the D gene is possibly TRBD1 (6 bases). Germline V lookup: CDR1 SGHRS, CDR2 YFSETQ. This CDR3 has 16 amino acids. The V end was cut by 0 bases, the J end by 7 bases, with 20 bases between. CDR3 in amino acids: CASSLAPSGQGNEQYF. The CDR3 DNA reads TGCGCCAGCAGCTTGGCCCCAAGTGGGCAGGGGAATGAGCAGTACTTC.

The chain links TRBV19 to TRBJ2-1; 9 bases are a match to TRBD2. Trimming at V came to 3 bases and at J to 5 bases, leaving 2 bases not matched to a gene. The CDR3 has 14 amino acids. Germline assignment: CDR1 LNHDA and CDR2 SQIVND (reference sequence). CDR3 nucleotide sequence: TGTGCCAGTAGTATGAGACTAGCGGACAATGAGCAGTTCTTC. It translates to CASSMRLADNEQFF.

The chain employs TRBV15 and TRBJ2-3; no definite D call. Trimming cost V 2 bases and J 0 bases, with 0 bases left between them. In germline, CDR1 is LNHNV, CDR2 YYDKDF (reference sequence). The CDR3 contains 12 residues. In DNA, the CDR3 is TGTGCCACCAGCAGAAGCACAGATACGCAGTATTTT. Translation: CATSRSTDTQYF.

The chain joins TRBV28 to TRBJ1-4; the D gene is possibly TRBD1 (5 bases). The germline V gene has CDR1 MDHEN and CDR2 SYDVKM. V was trimmed by 5 bases and J by 7 bases, leaving 8 bases between them. The CDR3 loop spans 12 amino acids. The CDR3 coding sequence is TGTGCCAGCAGTCGAGGGGTTGAAAAACTGTTTTTT. It specifies CASSRGVEKLFF. Supplemented by reference TRBV28 and TRBJ1-4, the full variable domain reads DVKVTQSSRYLVKRTGEKVFLECVQDMDHENMFWYRQDPGLGLRLIYFSYDVKMKEKGDIPEGYSVSREKKERFSLILESASTNQTSMYLCASSRGVEKLFFGSGTQLSVL.

The chain links TRBV5-1 to TRBJ2-7; TRBD2 is a possible D gene (6 bases). The CDR3 runs 13 residues. V lost 4 bases and J 1 base, leaving 9 bases between the germline ends. CDR1 SGHRS and CDR2 YFSETQ come from the germline V gene. CDR3 in amino acids: CASSGRPSYEQYF. For the CDR3, the DNA is TGCGCCAGCAGCGGGAGGCCGTCCTACGAGCAGTACTTC.

The rearrangement joins TRBV2 to TRBJ1-5; D is unclear. Trimming stripped 2 bases from V and 0 bases from J, with 8 bases between. This CDR3 spans 15 amino acids. Germline V gene sequence: CDR1 SNHLY, CDR2 FYNNEI. DNA for the CDR3: TGTGCCAGCAGTGAACAGAGTTATAGCAATCAGCCCCAGCATTTT. Translation gives CASSEQSYSNQPQHF.

The chain recombines TRBV6-5 with TRBJ1-5, with a possible D match to TRBD1 (5 bases). Germline CDR1 reads MNHEY; CDR2 reads SVGAGI. This CDR3 region has 15 residues. V lost 0 bases to trimming and J lost 6 bases, with 12 bases between them. The CDR3 region has the DNA TGTGCCAGCAGTTACTCGATTGGGGCTGGTCAGCCCCAGCATTTT. As protein: CASSYSIGAGQPQHF.

A few counts support this clone. The V call is TRBV7-9, the J call TRBJ2-3, with D perhaps assigned TRBD1 or TRBD2 (5 bases each). Germline lookup yields CDR1 SEHNR and CDR2 FQNEAQ (reference sequence). Trimming removed 4 bases from V and 2 bases from J, with 10 bases in between. The CDR3 has 14 residues. CDR3 residues: CASSYVGTTDTQYF. The CDR3 DNA follows: TGTGCCAGCAGCTACGTAGGGACCACAGATACGCAGTATTTT.

The rearrangement joins TRBV5-1 to TRBJ2-7; 10 nucleotides align to TRBD1. This CDR3 contains 17 residues. J was trimmed by 0 bases and V by 4 bases; bases with no gene match: 10. The germline V gene has CDR1 SGHRS and CDR2 YFSETQ. The CDR3 is CASSQMTGGGSSYEQYF. In DNA form, the CDR3 reads TGCGCCAGCAGCCAAATGACAGGGGGCGGTAGCTCCTACGAGCAGTACTTC.

The chain uses TRBV4-2 and TRBJ2-7; D is unclear. Trimming pared 0 bases from V and 1 base from J, leaving 10 bases between. The CDR3 contains 15 residues. Germline V gene lookup returns CDR1 LGHNA and CDR2 YNFKEQ. DNA of the CDR3: TGTGCCAGCAGCCAAGATCGTCCTAGTTCCTACGAGCAGTACTTC. This translates into CASSQDRPSSYEQYF.

This clone came up once. The rearrangement joins TRBV9 to TRBJ1-5; unclear D gene. The germline V gene encodes CDR1 SGDLS and CDR2 YYNGEE. Trimming removed 4 bases from V and 0 bases from J, with 11 bases in between. This CDR3 spans 15 amino acids. The CDR3 loop reads CASSSTAYSNQPQHF. The DNA for the CDR3 is TGTGCCAGCAGCTCGACCGCTTATAGCAATCAGCCCCAGCATTTT.

Notes on this clone: A junction end diverges from the germline sequence, so it may reflect a read error. The chain has TRBV29-1 and TRBJ2-2, with no clear D. CDR3 length: 11 residues. Per the germline V gene, CDR1 is SQVTM and CDR2 is ANQGSEA. Written as DNA, the CDR3 is TGCAGCGTCGAAGACGTCGGGGAGCTGTTTTTT. It encodes CSVEDVGELFF.

The genes are TRBV29-1 and TRBJ2-3; 8 nucleotides match TRBD2. Germline V gene data show CDR1 as SQVTM and CDR2 as ANQGSEA. The CDR3 is made up of 12 amino acids. Here the CDR3 reads CSSGGLSDTQYF. The CDR3, as DNA: TGCAGTTCGGGGGGGCTTTCGGATACGCAGTATTTT.

Notes on this clone: Within the sample, other DNA sequences also encode this same CDR3. The chain recombines TRBV5-4 with TRBJ2-7; D is tentatively TRBD1 or TRBD2 (5 bases each). The CDR3 sequence is 14 residues long. V shed 2 bases and J shed 0 bases, with 9 bases lying between them. The germline CDR1 and CDR2 sequences are SGHNT and YYREEE (reference sequence). DNA for the CDR3: TGTGCCAGCAGCTTTTCTGGGGGCTCCTACGAGCAGTACTTC. Translating gives CASSFSGGSYEQYF.

The CDR3 DNA sequence: TGTGCCAGCAGCGTAGAAGTGGATCAAGAGACCCAGTACTTC. This encodes CASSVEVDQETQYF. The rearrangement joins TRBV9 to TRBJ2-5; D unclear. The ends were cut back, 0 bases at V and 2 bases at J, with 8 bases in the middle. Germline-derived CDR1 and CDR2 are SGDLS and YYNGEE. This CDR3 comprises 14 residues.

The chain uses TRBV5-1 and TRBJ1-2; D not certain. Germline CDR1 SGHRS, CDR2 YFSETQ. The CDR3 has 14 amino acids. V was pared by 4 bases and J by 4 bases, with 14 bases between. CDR3 sequence reads: CASSLSANSYGYTF. Written as DNA, the CDR3 is TGCGCCAGCAGCCTGTCCGCGAACAGCTATGGCTACACCTTC.